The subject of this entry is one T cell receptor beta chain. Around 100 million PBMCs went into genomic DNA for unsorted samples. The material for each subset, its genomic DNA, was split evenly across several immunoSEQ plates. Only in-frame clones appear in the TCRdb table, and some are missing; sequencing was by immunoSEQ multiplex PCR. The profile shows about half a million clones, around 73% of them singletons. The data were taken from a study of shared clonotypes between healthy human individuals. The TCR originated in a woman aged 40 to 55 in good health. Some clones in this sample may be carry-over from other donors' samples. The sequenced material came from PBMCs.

Written as DNA, the CDR3 is TGTGCCAGTAGAAGGGGCGCTACTAACTATGGCTACACCTTC. As protein: CASRRGATNYGYTF. This sequence joins TRBV19 and TRBJ1-2; D perhaps matches TRBD1 (5 bases). The CDR3 sequence is 14 residues long. The V gene's germline CDR1 is LNHDA and CDR2 SQIVND (reference sequence). V was trimmed by 6 bases and J by 0 bases, leaving 11 bases between them.